The 10 T cell receptor beta chains below come from one sample, sequenced in a study of tumor-infiltrating lymphocytes in localized non-small cell lung cancer. Data came from immunoSEQ multiplex PCR; TCRdb stores just in-frame clones and leaves some out. The sample lists about 15,000 clones, 69% occurring once. The sample was lung tumor tissue. These receptors all stem from a human donor with non-small cell lung cancer.

The chain employs TRBV30 and TRBJ2-3, with D tentatively TRBD2 (5 bases). The germline CDR1 and CDR2 sequences are GTSNPN and SVGIG (reference sequence). Trimming removed 0 bases at V and 4 bases at J, with 5 bases between. The CDR3 runs 12 residues. CDR3 sequence (DNA): TGTGCCTGGAGTGTGGGAGCAGATACGCAGTATTTT. Protein sequence: CAWSVGADTQYF. Full variable domain (missing parts from reference TRBV30 and TRBJ2-3): SQTIHQWPATLVQPVGSPLSLECTVEGTSNPNLYWYRQAAGRGLQLLFYSVGIGQISSEVPQNLSASRPQDRQFILSSKKLLLSDSGFYLCAWSVGADTQYFGPGTRLTVL.

The CDR3 spells CAWSASTFGQYF. DNA of the CDR3: TGTGCCTGGAGTGCATCGACTTTTGGGCAGTACTTC. The chain employs TRBV30 and TRBJ2-7; D is unclear. CDR1 is GTSNPN and CDR2 is SVGIG in the germline V gene (reference sequence). The CDR3 contains 12 residues. V dropped 1 base and J dropped 9 bases, with 13 bases sitting between them. The full variable domain, with the rest looked up from reference TRBV30 and TRBJ2-7, is SQTIHQWPATLVQPVGSPLSLECTVEGTSNPNLYWYRQAAGRGLQLLFYSVGIGQISSEVPQNLSASRPQDRQFILSSKKLLLSDSGFYLCAWSASTFGQYFGPGTRLTVT.

In its sample, this clone was seen a few times. The chain combines TRBV29-1 with TRBJ2-7, with D maybe TRBD1 (6 bases). CDR1 and CDR2 from the germline V gene are SQVTM and ANQGSEA. The CDR3 extends over 11 amino acids. The germline V and J ends were trimmed by 7 bases and 3 bases, with 10 bases remaining between them. The CDR3 region has the DNA TGCAGCGCCTCACAGGGCTACGAGCAGTACTTC. As protein: CSASQGYEQYF.

The chain has TRBV29-1 and TRBJ2-7; 7 nucleotides agree with TRBD1. In germline, CDR1 is SQVTM, CDR2 ANQGSEA. V gave up 7 bases and J gave up 4 bases; unmatched junction bases: 7. The CDR3 sequence is 12 residues long. The CDR3 sequence: CSAQRDSYEQYF. The CDR3 DNA reads as TGCAGCGCCCAAAGGGACAGTTACGAGCAGTACTTC.

The rearrangement uses TRBV28 and TRBJ2-7; 7 bases map to TRBD1. Germline assignment: CDR1 MDHEN and CDR2 SYDVKM. Germline trimming cut 6 bases from V and 0 bases from J; bases unmatched to any gene: 11. This CDR3 is built from 16 residues. CDR3 nucleotide sequence: TGTGCCAGCAGCCGACCCGCCGGGGACAGCTCCTACGAGCAGTACTTC. Protein product: CASSRPAGDSSYEQYF.

V gene TRBV6-6 combines with J gene TRBJ2-2, with 8 nucleotides matching TRBD1. Trimming removed 7 bases from V and 0 bases from J; junction bases left unmatched: 4. Germline V gives CDR1 MNHNY, CDR2 SVGAGI (reference sequence). The CDR3 extends over 15 amino acids. CDR3 amino acids: CASKTGGTNTGELFF. The CDR3 bases are TGTGCCAGCAAAACAGGGGGGACGAACACCGGGGAGCTGTTTTTT.

The V and J genes are TRBV15 and TRBJ2-5; D is uncertain. The CDR3 is 17 amino acids. Deletions cut 4 bases from V and 0 bases from J, with 18 bases between. The germline CDR1 and CDR2 sequences are LNHNV and YYDKDF (reference sequence). CDR3: CATSTRRYPVDQETQYF. The CDR3 coding sequence is TGTGCCACCAGCACCCGGCGGTACCCGGTAGACCAAGAGACCCAGTACTTC.

This chain joins TRBV28 and TRBJ2-5; perhaps TRBD2 as D (7 bases). The CDR3 contains 17 residues. The V end was cut by 3 bases, the J end by 4 bases, with 21 bases between. CDR1 is MDHEN and CDR2 is SYDVKM in the germline V gene. The CDR3 bases are TGTGCCAGCAGTTTGAGTGGAGGCCAGGGGAGGGGAGAGACCCAGTACTTC. Amino acids: CASSLSGGQGRGETQYF.

This clone was found a few times. The chain employs TRBV2 and TRBJ1-5; D ambiguous. The CDR3 has 13 amino acids. V lost 4 bases, J lost 4 bases, and 8 bases lay in between. The V gene's germline CDR1 is SNHLY and CDR2 FYNNEI. The CDR3 protein is CASSGAQNQPQHF. The CDR3 nucleotides read TGTGCCAGCAGTGGGGCGCAAAATCAGCCCCAGCATTTT.

A few counts support this clone. The chain links TRBV18 to TRBJ2-1, with unresolved D. Deletions cut 3 bases from V and 6 bases from J, with 12 bases between. The CDR3 runs to 14 residues. The germline V gene encodes CDR1 KGHSH and CDR2 LQKENI. CDR3 amino acids: CASSPRPGSNEQFF. For the CDR3, the DNA is TGTGCCAGCTCACCGCGCCCAGGCAGCAATGAGCAGTTCTTC.